A selection of T cell receptor beta chains follows, all from one sample in a study of cytomegalovirus exposure and HLA in healthy donors. Libraries were prepared by immunoSEQ multiplex PCR; TCRdb keeps only in-frame clonotypes and omits some of them. The table includes approximately 200,000 clones, approximately 84% detected once. The source material was PBMCs. The source of these receptors is a boy under 18 in good health and CMV-seronegative. Both conserved end residues are part of each CDR3. D genes are given only for firm matches. Size is stated for part of the rows, as once, few or many counts, or as a class when the clone is expanded.

length	V	size	D	J	CDR3	DNA
14	TRBV5-1	NA	NA	TRBJ2-3	CASSFLYSTDTQYF	TGCGCCAGCAGCTTTCTTTACTCCACAGATACGCAGTATTTT
15	TRBV5-6	few	TRBD1	TRBJ1-1	CASSTPTGTVTEAFF	TGTGCCAGCAGCACACCTACCGGGACAGTCACTGAAGCTTTCTTT
11	TRBV20-1	NA	NA	TRBJ2-7	CSASGGLEQYF	TGCAGTGCTAGTGGGGGCCTCGAGCAGTACTTC
14	TRBV28	NA	TRBD1	TRBJ2-5	CASSSGQGRETQYF	TGTGCCAGCAGCTCCGGACAGGGCCGGGAGACCCAGTACTTC
16	TRBV28	NA	NA	TRBJ1-5	CASSLFGRVGNQPQHF	TGTGCCAGCAGTTTATTCGGCAGGGTTGGCAATCAGCCCCAGCATTTT
11	TRBV11-2	NA	NA	TRBJ1-1	CASSLAGEAFF	TGTGCCAGCAGCTTGGCGGGAGAAGCTTTCTTT
15	TRBV5-1	few	TRBD1	TRBJ1-6	CASSLDRGKNLPLHF	TGCGCCAGCAGCCTGGACAGGGGGAAAAATTTACCCCTCCACTTT
15	TRBV10-2	NA	NA	TRBJ1-1	CASSGSPGVNTEAFF	TGCGCCAGCAGTGGGAGCCCAGGGGTGAACACTGAAGCTTTCTTT
13	TRBV27	NA	NA	TRBJ1-1	CASSFGVGMVAFF	TGTGCCAGCAGTTTCGGGGTCGGTATGGTAGCTTTCTTT
15	TRBV5-1	NA	NA	TRBJ1-4	CASSLGIGEMGKLFF	TGCGCCAGCAGCTTGGGTATCGGGGAAATGGGAAAACTGTTTTTT
17	TRBV6-1	NA	NA	TRBJ1-5	CASSEPQGVGGNQPQHF	TGTGCCAGCAGTGAACCACAGGGCGTGGGTGGGAATCAGCCCCAGCATTTT
13	TRBV5-8	NA	NA	TRBJ2-7	CASREGQPYEQYF	TGTGCCAGCAGGGAGGGACAGCCCTACGAGCAGTACTTC
18	TRBV30	once	TRBD1	TRBJ1-1	CAWSGRPLRQGWDTEAFF	TGTGCCTGGAGTGGACGACCCCTAAGACAGGGATGGGACACTGAAGCTTTCTTT
14	TRBV29-1	once	NA	TRBJ2-5	CSVEEGPGVETQYF	TGCAGCGTTGAAGAGGGTCCGGGAGTGGAGACCCAGTACTTC
15	TRBV6-5	NA	TRBD1	TRBJ1-2	CASSRRQGSNYGYTF	TGTGCCAGCAGTAGACGACAGGGATCCAACTATGGCTACACCTTC
14	TRBV11-2	once	NA	TRBJ2-1	CASSALSRGREQFF	TGTGCCAGCAGCGCGCTCAGCAGGGGACGGGAGCAGTTCTTC
14	TRBV5-1	NA	TRBD1	TRBJ2-1	CASSLKGANNEQFF	TGCGCCAGCAGCTTGAAGGGGGCGAACAATGAGCAGTTCTTC
16	TRBV9	NA	NA	TRBJ2-1	CASSVGVGGTHNEQFF	TGTGCCAGCAGCGTAGGGGTGGGGGGTACCCACAATGAGCAGTTCTTC
16	TRBV6-6	NA	NA	TRBJ1-5	CASKTDRRGHDQPQHF	TGTGCCAGCAAGACCGACAGGCGGGGGCACGATCAGCCCCAGCATTTT
14	TRBV5-4	NA	NA	TRBJ2-3	CASSLAKLTDTQYF	TGTGCCAGCAGCTTGGCTAAGCTCACAGATACGCAGTATTTT
14	TRBV18	NA	NA	TRBJ2-3	CASSPFSVGDTQYF	TGTGCCAGCTCACCTTTTAGCGTGGGAGATACGCAGTATTTT
14	TRBV5-1	NA	NA	TRBJ2-1	CASSEVSSYNEQFF	TGCGCCAGCAGTGAGGTAAGCTCCTACAATGAGCAGTTCTTC
16	TRBV4-3	NA	NA	TRBJ2-2	CASSQNMETSSGELFF	TGCGCCAGCAGCCAGAATATGGAGACCTCTTCCGGGGAGCTGTTTTTT
11	TRBV27	NA	NA	TRBJ2-5	CAASRGETQYF	TGTGCCGCCAGCAGAGGGGAGACCCAGTACTTC
13	TRBV25-1	NA	NA	TRBJ1-1	CASSGTKWTEAFF	TGTGCCAGCAGTGGGACAAAATGGACTGAAGCTTTCTTT
15	TRBV9	NA	TRBD1	TRBJ2-1	CASSPLGRGSNEQFF	TGTGCCAGCAGCCCCCTGGGCAGGGGGTCCAATGAGCAGTTCTTC
15	TRBV5-1	NA	NA	TRBJ1-2	CASSQTDEGEDGYTF	TGCGCCAGCAGCCAGACGGACGAGGGAGAGGACGGCTACACCTTC
15	TRBV7-8	NA	TRBD1	TRBJ2-7	CASSLAWDRAYEQYF	TGTGCCAGCAGCTTAGCCTGGGACAGAGCCTACGAGCAGTACTTC
13	TRBV27	NA	TRBD2	TRBJ2-7	CASSLGRAYEQYF	TGTGCCAGCAGTTTGGGGAGGGCCTACGAGCAGTACTTC
16	TRBV9	few	TRBD1	TRBJ2-1	CASSAVGTGGGNEQFF	TGTGCCAGCAGCGCCGTTGGGACAGGGGGTGGCAATGAGCAGTTCTTC
17	TRBV9	NA	TRBD1	TRBJ1-5	CASSKGGGQGSNQPQHF	TGTGCCAGCAGCAAAGGAGGGGGACAGGGTAGCAATCAGCCCCAGCATTTT
13	TRBV10-2	NA	NA	TRBJ2-3	CASSELSTDTQYF	TGCGCCAGCAGTGAGCTGAGCACAGATACGCAGTATTTT
14	TRBV5-1	NA	NA	TRBJ2-1	CASSLDRSYNEQFF	TGCGCCAGCAGCTTGGACAGGAGCTACAATGAGCAGTTCTTC
18	TRBV19	few	TRBD1	TRBJ1-4	CASISSTGAPVANEKLFF	TGTGCCAGTATCTCATCGACAGGGGCCCCGGTGGCTAATGAAAAACTGTTTTTT
14	TRBV27	NA	NA	TRBJ2-7	CASWPGGGTYEQYF	TGTGCCAGCTGGCCCGGCGGCGGGACCTACGAGCAGTACTTC
15	TRBV9	NA	TRBD2	TRBJ2-7	CASSVGGLDVYEQYF	TGTGCCAGCAGCGTAGGGGGACTAGATGTGTACGAGCAGTACTTC
16	TRBV7-6	few	TRBD2	TRBJ2-1	CASSLLAGGPHNEQFF	TGTGCCAGCAGCTTATTAGCGGGAGGGCCCCACAATGAGCAGTTCTTC
17	TRBV5-1	NA	TRBD1	TRBJ1-5	CANTRQGQGERRQPQHF	TGCGCCAATACCCGACAGGGTCAGGGGGAGAGGAGACAGCCCCAGCATTTT
14	TRBV7-3	NA	TRBD2	TRBJ2-7	CASSPSGTSSEQYF	TGTGCCAGCAGCCCCAGTGGGACTAGTAGCGAGCAGTACTTC
12	TRBV2	NA	NA	TRBJ2-7	CASSYRAYEQYF	TGTGCCAGCAGTTACAGGGCTTACGAGCAGTACTTC
12	TRBV28	NA	NA	TRBJ1-4	CASSLGSQARIF	TGTGCCAGCAGTTTAGGATCCCAGGCCCGGATTTTT
16	TRBV2	NA	NA	TRBJ1-5	CASRRTDIQSNQPQHF	TGTGCCAGCAGGAGGACAGACATACAAAGCAATCAGCCCCAGCATTTT
12	TRBV7-2	NA	NA	TRBJ1-6	CASSFTGSPLHF	TGTGCCAGCAGCTTTACGGGGTCACCCCTCCACTTT
15	TRBV11-2	NA	TRBD1	TRBJ1-6	CASSHYRGLESPLHF	TGTGCCAGCAGCCACTACAGGGGGCTCGAATCACCCCTCCACTTT
16	TRBV2	NA	NA	TRBJ2-2	CASSESSGDGTGELFF	TGTGCCAGCAGTGAATCTTCAGGGGATGGCACCGGGGAGCTGTTTTTT
15	TRBV6-6	NA	NA	TRBJ1-6	CASSELPGVNSPLHF	TGTGCCAGCAGTGAGCTCCCAGGGGTTAATTCACCCCTCCACTTT
13	TRBV7-3	NA	NA	TRBJ2-1	CASSGGESVEQFF	TGTGCCAGCAGCGGGGGCGAGTCTGTTGAGCAGTTCTTC
12	TRBV5-4	NA	NA	TRBJ1-1	CASSRTGCVAFF	TGTGCCAGCAGCCGGACGGGGTGTGTAGCTTTCTTT
14	TRBV28	NA	NA	TRBJ2-7	CASSLSPGVYEQYF	TGTGCCAGCAGTTTATCCCCAGGGGTCTACGAGCAGTACTTC
18	TRBV7-2	few	TRBD1	TRBJ2-6	CASSARDRAGSGANVLTF	TGTGCCAGCAGCGCCCGAGACAGGGCGGGCTCTGGGGCCAACGTCCTGACTTTC
20	TRBV19	NA	TRBD2	TRBJ2-1	CASSIKRARGLAGGRGEQFF	TGTGCCAGTAGTATCAAAAGGGCTCGGGGACTAGCGGGAGGCCGAGGTGAGCAGTTCTTC